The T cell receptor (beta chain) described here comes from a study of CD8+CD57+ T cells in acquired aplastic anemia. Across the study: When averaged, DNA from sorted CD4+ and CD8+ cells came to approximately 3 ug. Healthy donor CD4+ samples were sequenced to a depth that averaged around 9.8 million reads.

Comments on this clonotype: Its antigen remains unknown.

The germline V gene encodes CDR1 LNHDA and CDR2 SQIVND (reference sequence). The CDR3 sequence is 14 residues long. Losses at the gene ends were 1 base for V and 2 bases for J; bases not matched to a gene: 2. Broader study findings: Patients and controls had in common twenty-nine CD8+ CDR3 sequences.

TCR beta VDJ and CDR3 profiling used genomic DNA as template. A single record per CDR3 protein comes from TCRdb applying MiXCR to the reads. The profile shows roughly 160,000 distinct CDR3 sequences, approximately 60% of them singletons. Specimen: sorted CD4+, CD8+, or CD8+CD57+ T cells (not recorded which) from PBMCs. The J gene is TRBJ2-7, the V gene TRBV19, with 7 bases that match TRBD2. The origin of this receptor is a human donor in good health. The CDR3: CASSIGEGPYEQYF. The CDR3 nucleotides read TGTGCCAGTAGTATAGGGGAGGGCCCCTACGAGCAGTACTTC. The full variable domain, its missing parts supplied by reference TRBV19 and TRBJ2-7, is DGGITQSPKYLFRKEGQNVTLSCEQNLNHDAMYWYRQDPGQGLRLIYYSQIVNDFQKGDIAEGYSVSREKKESFPLTVTSAQKNPTAFYLCASSIGEGPYEQYFGPGTRLTVT.